The rows below give T cell receptor beta chains drawn from one sample of a study of OX40 agonist ivuxolimab in advanced cancers. Libraries were prepared by immunoSEQ multiplex PCR; TCRdb keeps only in-frame clonotypes and omits some of them. The data hold roughly 65,000 clones, with nearly 85% observed a single time. The sequencing here drew on CD4+ or CD8+ T cells sorted from blood, taken in a trial of the OX40 agonist ivuxolimab. Receptors originate from an adult with an advanced solid tumor such as melanoma, head and neck, liver or kidney cancer. Each CDR3 is given without its conserved first and last residue.

cdr3_length v_call cdr3_aa
12 TRBV30 AWSVLSPTDTQY
12 TRBV19 ASSRQGSTGELF
14 TRBV30 AWSGIGGYSNQPQH
10 TRBV7-9 ASPGGEETQY
12 TRBV6-1 ASRIAGNQETQY
15 TRBV4-2 ASSQDPSGTVKTEAF
16 TRBV9 ASSVDYRTSGFLDTQY
13 TRBV27 ASSPRAGGTGELF
13 TRBV29-1 SVEGLARGTDTQY
15 TRBV19 ASSTRTGLWGNTEAF
9 TRBV2 ASDRNDGYT
15 TRBV7-2 ASSLAPDPTGTYGYT
11 TRBV19 ASSLPDRDEQY
14 TRBV4-2 ASSQAGQGRTGELF
15 TRBV5-1 ASSRTSGRPHYNEQF
12 TRBV7-9 ASSLTGEAEKLF
11 TRBV6-4 ASSVENNSPLH
16 TRBV19 ASSLGLAGGRYTGELF
14 TRBV2 ASSGTSLPSTDTQY
10 TRBV6-5 ASGRGNYGYT
14 TRBV5-1 ASSLRLAGALDTQY